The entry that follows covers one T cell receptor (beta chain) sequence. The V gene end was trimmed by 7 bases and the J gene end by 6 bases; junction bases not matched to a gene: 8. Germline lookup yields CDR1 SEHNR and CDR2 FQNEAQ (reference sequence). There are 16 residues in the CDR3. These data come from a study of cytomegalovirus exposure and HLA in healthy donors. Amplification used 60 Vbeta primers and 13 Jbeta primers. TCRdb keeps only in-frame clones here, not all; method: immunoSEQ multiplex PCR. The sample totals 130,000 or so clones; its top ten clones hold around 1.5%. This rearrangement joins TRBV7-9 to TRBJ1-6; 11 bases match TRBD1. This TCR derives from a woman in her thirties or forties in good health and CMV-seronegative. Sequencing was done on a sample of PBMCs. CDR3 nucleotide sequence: TGTGCCAGCACCTCCCTGGGGACAGGGGGTAATTCACCCCTCCACTTT. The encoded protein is CASTSLGTGGNSPLHF.